This entry lists 2 T cell receptor beta chains sequenced from one sample in a study of blood T cell repertoires in COVID-19 (dated by TCRdb to about 2020). Libraries were made using the immunoSEQ multiplex PCR assay. The clones in this table, taken by TCRdb from immuneACCESS, are in-frame only. Not every clone is retained; where verified, under half of the shortfall comes from an unresolved V gene, and the cause of the rest is unknown. Recorded for this sample are 140,000 to 150,000 clones; 85% to 90% of them occurred a single time. Of the sample, about 11% falls within the top ten clones. The sequencing input was PBMCs or T cells enriched from blood (not recorded which). Source of these receptors: a man aged 55 to 70 who had recovered from COVID-19.

The V gene is TRBV5-4, the J gene TRBJ2-3; weak D call: TRBD2 (5 bases). CDR1 SGHNT and CDR2 YYREEE come from the germline V gene (reference sequence). The CDR3 is made up of 12 amino acids. V was trimmed by 5 bases and J by 3 bases, leaving 7 bases between them. CDR3: CASSRGTDTQYF. In DNA form, the CDR3 reads TGTGCCAGCAGTCGCGGGACAGATACGCAGTATTTT.

The rearrangement links TRBV18 to TRBJ1-1; the D gene is possibly TRBD1 (6 bases). Germline CDR1 and CDR2: KGHSH and LQKENI. The CDR3 has 15 amino acids. Deletions cut 4 bases from V and 0 bases from J, with 12 bases between. This CDR3 reads CASSLGGGMNTEAFF. DNA for the CDR3: TGTGCCAGCTCACTAGGGGGGGGGATGAACACTGAAGCTTTCTTT.